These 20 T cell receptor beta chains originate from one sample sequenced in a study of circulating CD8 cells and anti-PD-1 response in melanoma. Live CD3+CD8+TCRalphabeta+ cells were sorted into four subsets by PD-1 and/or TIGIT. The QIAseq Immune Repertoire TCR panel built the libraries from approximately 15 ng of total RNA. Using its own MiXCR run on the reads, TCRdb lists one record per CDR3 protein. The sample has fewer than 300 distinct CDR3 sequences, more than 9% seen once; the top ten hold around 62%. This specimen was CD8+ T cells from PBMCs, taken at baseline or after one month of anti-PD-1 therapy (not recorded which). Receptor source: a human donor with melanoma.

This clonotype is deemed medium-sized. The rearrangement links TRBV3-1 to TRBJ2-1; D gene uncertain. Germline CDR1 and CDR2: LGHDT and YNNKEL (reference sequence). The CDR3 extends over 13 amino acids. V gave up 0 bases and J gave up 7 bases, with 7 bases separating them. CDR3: CASSQDNQNEQFF. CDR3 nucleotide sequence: TGTGCCAGCAGCCAAGATAACCAGAATGAGCAGTTCTTC.

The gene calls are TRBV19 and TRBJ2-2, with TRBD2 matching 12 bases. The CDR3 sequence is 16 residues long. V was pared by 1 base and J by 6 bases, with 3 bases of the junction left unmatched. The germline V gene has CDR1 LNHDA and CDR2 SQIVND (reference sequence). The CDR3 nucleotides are TGTGCCAGTAGTATAGGAGCTAGCGGGAGGGCCGGGGAGCTGTTTTTT. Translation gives CASSIGASGRAGELFF. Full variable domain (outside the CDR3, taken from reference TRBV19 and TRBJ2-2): DGGITQSPKYLFRKEGQNVTLSCEQNLNHDAMYWYRQDPGQGLRLIYYSQIVNDFQKGDIAEGYSVSREKKESFPLTVTSAQKNPTAFYLCASSIGASGRAGELFFGEGSRLTVL.

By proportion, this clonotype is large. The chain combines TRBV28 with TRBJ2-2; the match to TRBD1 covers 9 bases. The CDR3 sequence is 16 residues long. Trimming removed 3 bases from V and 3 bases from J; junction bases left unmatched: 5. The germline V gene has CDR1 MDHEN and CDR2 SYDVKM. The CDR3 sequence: CASSFPGQGHTGELFF. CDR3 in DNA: TGTGCCAGCAGTTTCCCGGGACAGGGTCACACCGGGGAGCTGTTTTTT.

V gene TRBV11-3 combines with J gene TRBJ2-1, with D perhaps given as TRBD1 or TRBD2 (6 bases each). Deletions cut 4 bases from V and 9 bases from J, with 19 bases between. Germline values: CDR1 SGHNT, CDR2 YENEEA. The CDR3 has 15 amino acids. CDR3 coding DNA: TGTGCCAGCAGCTCAGCCCGCTCCGGGGGCGGTGAGCAGTTCTTC. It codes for CASSSARSGGGEQFF.

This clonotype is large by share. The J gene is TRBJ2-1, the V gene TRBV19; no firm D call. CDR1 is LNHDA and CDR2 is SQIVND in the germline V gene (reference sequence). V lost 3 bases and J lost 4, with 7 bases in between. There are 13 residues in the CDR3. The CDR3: CASSISSYNEQFF. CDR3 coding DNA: TGTGCCAGTAGTATCTCTTCTTACAATGAGCAGTTCTTC. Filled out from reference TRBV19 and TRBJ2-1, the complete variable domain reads DGGITQSPKYLFRKEGQNVTLSCEQNLNHDAMYWYRQDPGQGLRLIYYSQIVNDFQKGDIAEGYSVSREKKESFPLTVTSAQKNPTAFYLCASSISSYNEQFFGPGTRLTVL.

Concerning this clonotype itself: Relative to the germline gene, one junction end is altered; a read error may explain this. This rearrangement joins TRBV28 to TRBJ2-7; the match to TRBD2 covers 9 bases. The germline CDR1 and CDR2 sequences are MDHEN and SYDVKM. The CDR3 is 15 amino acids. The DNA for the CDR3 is TGTGCCATCAGGCCTAGCGGGGCGAGCTCCTACGAGCATTACTTC. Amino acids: CAIRPSGASSYEHYF.

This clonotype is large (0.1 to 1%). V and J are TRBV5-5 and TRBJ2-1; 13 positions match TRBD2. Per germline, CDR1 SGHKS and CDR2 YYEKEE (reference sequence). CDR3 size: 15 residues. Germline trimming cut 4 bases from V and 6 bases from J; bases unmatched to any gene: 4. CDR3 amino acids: CASSTTSGRANEQFF. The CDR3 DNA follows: TGTGCCAGCAGCACTACTAGCGGGAGGGCCAATGAGCAGTTCTTC.

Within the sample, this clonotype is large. CDR3 in amino acids: CASSLVSGSFNEQFF. The CDR3 nucleotides read TGTGCCAGCAGCCTGGTGAGCGGGAGTTTCAATGAGCAGTTCTTC. The rearrangement uses TRBV28 and TRBJ2-1; 8 positions match TRBD2. Trimming at V came to 6 bases and at J to 6 bases, leaving 10 bases not matched to a gene. The CDR3 loop spans 15 amino acids. CDR1 and CDR2 (germline): MDHEN, SYDVKM.

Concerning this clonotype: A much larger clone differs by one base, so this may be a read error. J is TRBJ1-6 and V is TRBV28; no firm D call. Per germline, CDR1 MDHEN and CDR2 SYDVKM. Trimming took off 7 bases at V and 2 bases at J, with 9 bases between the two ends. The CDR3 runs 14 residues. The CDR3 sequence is CASTESPYNSPLHF. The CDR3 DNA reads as TGTGCCAGCACGGAAAGCCCCTATAATTCACCCCTCCACTTT.

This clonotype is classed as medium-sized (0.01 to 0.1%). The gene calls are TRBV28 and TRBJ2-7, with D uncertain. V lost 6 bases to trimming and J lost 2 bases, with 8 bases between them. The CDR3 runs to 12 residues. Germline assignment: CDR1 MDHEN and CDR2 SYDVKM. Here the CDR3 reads CASRGRTYEQYF. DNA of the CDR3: TGTGCCAGCAGGGGCCGGACCTACGAGCAGTACTTC.

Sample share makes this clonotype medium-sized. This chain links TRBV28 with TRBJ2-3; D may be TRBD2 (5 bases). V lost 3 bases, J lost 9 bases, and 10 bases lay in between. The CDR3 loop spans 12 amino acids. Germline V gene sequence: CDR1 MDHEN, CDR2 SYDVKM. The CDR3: CASSFEGPTQYF. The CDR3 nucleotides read TGTGCCAGCAGTTTTGAGGGCCCGACGCAGTATTTT.

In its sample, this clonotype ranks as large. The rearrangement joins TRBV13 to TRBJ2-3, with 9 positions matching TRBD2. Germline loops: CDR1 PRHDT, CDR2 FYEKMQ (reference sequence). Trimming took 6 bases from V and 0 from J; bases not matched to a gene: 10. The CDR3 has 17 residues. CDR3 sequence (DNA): TGTGCCAGCAGAACATCAAGTAGCGGGAGTAGCACAGATACGCAGTATTTT. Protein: CASRTSSSGSSTDTQYF. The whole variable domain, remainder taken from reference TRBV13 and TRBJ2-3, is AAGVIQSPRHLIKEKRETATLKCYPIPRHDTVYWYQQGPGQDPQFLISFYEKMQSDKGSIPDRFSAQQFSDYHSELNMSSLELGDSALYFCASRTSSSGSSTDTQYFGPGTRLTVL.

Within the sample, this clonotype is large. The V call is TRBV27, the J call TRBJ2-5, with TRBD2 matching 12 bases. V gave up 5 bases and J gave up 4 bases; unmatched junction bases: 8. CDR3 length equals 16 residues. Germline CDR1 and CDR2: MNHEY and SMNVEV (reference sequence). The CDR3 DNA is TGTGCCAGCAGTGAGGGACTAGCGGGTCTGTTAGAGACCCAGTACTTC. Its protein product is CASSEGLAGLLETQYF.

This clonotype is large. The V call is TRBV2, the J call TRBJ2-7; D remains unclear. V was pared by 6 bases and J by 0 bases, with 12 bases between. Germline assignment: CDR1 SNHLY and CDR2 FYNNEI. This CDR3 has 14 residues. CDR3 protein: CASSPVQSSYEQYF. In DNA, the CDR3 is TGTGCCAGCAGCCCGGTCCAAAGCTCCTACGAGCAGTACTTC.

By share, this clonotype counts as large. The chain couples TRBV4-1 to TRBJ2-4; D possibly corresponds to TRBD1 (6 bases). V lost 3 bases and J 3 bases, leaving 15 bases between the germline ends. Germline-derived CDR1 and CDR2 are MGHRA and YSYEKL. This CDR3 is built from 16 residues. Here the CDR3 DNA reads TGCGCCAGCAGCCAGGATTCAGGGGTGGGCAAAAACATTCAGTACTTC. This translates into CASSQDSGVGKNIQYF.

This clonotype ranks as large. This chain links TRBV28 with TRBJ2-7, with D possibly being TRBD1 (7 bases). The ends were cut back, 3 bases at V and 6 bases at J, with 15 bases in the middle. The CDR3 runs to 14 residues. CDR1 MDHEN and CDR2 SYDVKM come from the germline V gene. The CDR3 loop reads CASSLAAGGFEQYF. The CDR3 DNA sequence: TGTGCCAGCAGTTTGGCAGCAGGGGGGTTCGAGCAGTACTTC.

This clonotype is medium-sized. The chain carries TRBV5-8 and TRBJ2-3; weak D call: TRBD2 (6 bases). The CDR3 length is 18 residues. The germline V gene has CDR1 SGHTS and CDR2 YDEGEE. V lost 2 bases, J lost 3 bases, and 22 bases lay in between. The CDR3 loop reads CASSFDTEGTSITDTQYF. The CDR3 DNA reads TGTGCCAGCAGCTTTGACACGGAGGGTACCTCCATAACAGATACGCAGTATTTT.

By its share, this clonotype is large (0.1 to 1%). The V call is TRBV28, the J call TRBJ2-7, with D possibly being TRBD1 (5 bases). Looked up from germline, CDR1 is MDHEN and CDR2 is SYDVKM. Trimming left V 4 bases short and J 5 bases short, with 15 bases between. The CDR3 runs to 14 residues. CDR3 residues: CASSSPYTGDEQYF. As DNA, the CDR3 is TGTGCCAGCAGTTCGCCTTATACAGGAGACGAGCAGTACTTC.

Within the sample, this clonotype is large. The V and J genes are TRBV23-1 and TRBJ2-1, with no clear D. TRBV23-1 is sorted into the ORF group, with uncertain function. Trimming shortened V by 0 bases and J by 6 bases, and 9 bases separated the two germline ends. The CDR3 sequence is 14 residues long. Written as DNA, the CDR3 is TGCGCCAGCAGTCAATCCGACGTACGCAATGAGCAGTTCTTC. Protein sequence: CASSQSDVRNEQFF.

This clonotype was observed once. The CDR3 sequence is CASSSGDRSYNEQFF. The CDR3, as DNA: TGTGCCAGTAGTAGCGGGGATAGGTCCTACAATGAGCAGTTCTTC. The chain links TRBV19 to TRBJ2-1, with a tentative D call TRBD2 (6 bases). Trimming left V 4 bases short and J 1 base short, with 11 bases between. The CDR3 covers 15 residues. CDR1 is LNHDA and CDR2 is SQIVND in the germline V gene (reference sequence).